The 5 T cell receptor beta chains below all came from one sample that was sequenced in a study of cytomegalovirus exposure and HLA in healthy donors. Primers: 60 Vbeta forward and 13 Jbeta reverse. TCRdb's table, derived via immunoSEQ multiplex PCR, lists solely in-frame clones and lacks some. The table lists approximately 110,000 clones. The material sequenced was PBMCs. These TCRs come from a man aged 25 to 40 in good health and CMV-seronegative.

CDR3 loop: CASSPNRGGLLLRKLFF. The CDR3, as DNA: TGTGCCAGCAGCCCAAACAGGGGGGGCCTCCTCCTTCGAAAACTGTTTTTT. The chain carries TRBV27 and TRBJ1-4, with 8 bases that match TRBD1. CDR3 size: 17 residues. The germline V gene has CDR1 MNHEY and CDR2 SMNVEV (reference sequence). The J segment lost 10 bases and the V segment lost 6 bases, leaving 19 bases of the junction unmatched.

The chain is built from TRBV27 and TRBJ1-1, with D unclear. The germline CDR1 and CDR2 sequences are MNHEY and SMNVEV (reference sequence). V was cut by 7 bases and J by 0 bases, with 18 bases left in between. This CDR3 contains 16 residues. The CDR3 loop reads CASKSHDTLLNTEAFF. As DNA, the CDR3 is TGTGCCAGCAAATCCCATGACACACTTTTGAACACTGAAGCTTTCTTT.

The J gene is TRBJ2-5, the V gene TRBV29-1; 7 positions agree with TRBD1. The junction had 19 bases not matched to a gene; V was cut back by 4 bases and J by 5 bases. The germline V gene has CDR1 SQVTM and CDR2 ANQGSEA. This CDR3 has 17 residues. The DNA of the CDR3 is TGCAGCGTTGCGCGACAGGGATGGTTCAGGTCCAGGGAGACCCAGTACTTC. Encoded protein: CSVARQGWFRSRETQYF.

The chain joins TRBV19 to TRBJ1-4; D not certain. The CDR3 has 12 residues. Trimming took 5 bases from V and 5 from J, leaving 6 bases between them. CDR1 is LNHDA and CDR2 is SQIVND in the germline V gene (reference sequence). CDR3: CASSPLNEKLFF. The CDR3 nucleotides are TGTGCCAGTAGTCCCCTAAATGAAAAACTGTTTTTT. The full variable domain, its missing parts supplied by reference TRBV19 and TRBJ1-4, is DGGITQSPKYLFRKEGQNVTLSCEQNLNHDAMYWYRQDPGQGLRLIYYSQIVNDFQKGDIAEGYSVSREKKESFPLTVTSAQKNPTAFYLCASSPLNEKLFFGSGTQLSVL.

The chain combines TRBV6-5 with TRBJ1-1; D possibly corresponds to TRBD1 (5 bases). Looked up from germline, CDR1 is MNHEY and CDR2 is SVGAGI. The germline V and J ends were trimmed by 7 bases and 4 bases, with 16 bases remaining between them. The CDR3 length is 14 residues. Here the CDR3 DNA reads TGTGCCAGCACCCCAGGCGGGGGTCGCACTGAAGCTTTCTTT. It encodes CASTPGGGRTEAFF.